This T cell receptor beta chain was obtained from a study of T cell changes during pregnancy in multiple sclerosis. The junction had 12 bases not matched to a gene; V was cut back by 5 bases and J by 3 bases. The CDR3 length is 18 residues. CDR1 is SGHTA and CDR2 is FQGNSA in the germline V gene. Sequencing was performed with immunoSEQ multiplex PCR; in TCRdb, only in-frame clones are kept and a portion is missing. This repertoire shows tens of thousands of clones, around 90% found once; its top ten account for about 5.8%. The sequence came from a female donor with multiple sclerosis, enrolled in a pregnancy study. The genes are TRBV7-2 and TRBJ2-4; TRBD2 matches 11 bases. This material consisted of CD8+ T cells from peripheral blood mononuclear cells, taken before pregnancy. The CDR3 region is CASSKGYGTSGDKNIQYF. Written as DNA, the CDR3 is TGTGCCAGCAGCAAGGGGTATGGGACTAGCGGCGACAAAAACATTCAGTACTTC.